The 15 T cell receptor beta chains in this list originate from one sample, sequenced in a study of OX40 agonist ivuxolimab in advanced cancers. The repertoire was sequenced with immunoSEQ multiplex PCR; TCRdb's copy has only in-frame clones and lacks some. Among some 31,000 clones listed, about 90% were seen once. Sequences were derived from CD4+ or CD8+ T cells sorted from blood, sampled in a trial of the OX40 agonist ivuxolimab. The origin of the receptors is an adult with an advanced solid tumor such as melanoma, head and neck, liver or kidney cancer.

The chain is built from TRBV2 and TRBJ2-5, with D possibly matching TRBD1 (6 bases). The CDR3 loop spans 14 amino acids. Trimming removed 5 bases from V and 5 bases from J, with 15 bases in between. Germline lookup yields CDR1 SNHLY and CDR2 FYNNEI. CDR3 DNA: TGTGCCAGCAGTTTAAACCAGGGGTGGGAGACCCAGTACTTC. Amino acids: CASSLNQGWETQYF. The full variable domain, with the rest looked up from reference TRBV2 and TRBJ2-5, is EPEVTQTPSHQVTQMGQEVILRCVPISNHLYFYWYRQILGQKVEFLVSFYNNEISEKSEIFDDQFSVERPDGSNFTLKIRSTKLEDSAMYFCASSLNQGWETQYFGPGTRLLVL.

This rearrangement joins TRBV11-2 to TRBJ2-7; tentatively, D is TRBD1 (6 bases). This CDR3 has 13 residues. Trimming cost V 4 bases and J 1 base, with 8 bases left between them. Germline V gene data show CDR1 as SGHAT and CDR2 as FQNNGV. The CDR3 coding sequence is TGTGCCAGCAGCTCGACAGGATCCTACGAGCAGTACTTC. This encodes CASSSTGSYEQYF. Based on the CDR3 plus reference TRBV11-2 and TRBJ2-7, the full variable domain is EAGVAQSPRYKIIEKRQSVAFWCNPISGHATLYWYQQILGQGPKLLIQFQNNGVVDDSQLPKDRFSAERLKGVDSTLKIQPAKLEDSAVYLCASSSTGSYEQYFGPGTRLTVT.

This chain links TRBV2 with TRBJ2-2; D is possibly TRBD1 (5 bases). The CDR3 runs 19 residues. Trimming left V 4 bases short and J 0 bases short, with 21 bases between. Germline V gene sequence: CDR1 SNHLY, CDR2 FYNNEI. The chain's CDR3 is CASSVPSSRQTPNTGELFF. The DNA of the CDR3 is TGTGCCAGCAGTGTCCCTAGTTCCCGACAGACCCCGAACACCGGGGAGCTGTTTTTT.

The chain recombines TRBV6-1 with TRBJ2-7; D unresolved. CDR3 length: 15 residues. V was cut by 4 bases and J by 3 bases, with 16 bases left in between. Germline V lookup: CDR1 MNHNS, CDR2 SASEGT. The CDR3, as DNA: TGTGCCAGCAGTGGAACCGCGGACGGATTCTACGAGCAGTACTTC. Translation gives CASSGTADGFYEQYF.

The chain has TRBV4-1 and TRBJ2-5; 14 bases are a match to TRBD2. Germline V lookup: CDR1 MGHRA, CDR2 YSYEKL. V lost 1 base and J lost 4; bases outside the gene matches: 5. The CDR3 covers 17 residues. The CDR3 spells CASSQGGLAGGRETQYF. For the CDR3, the DNA is TGCGCCAGCAGCCAAGGAGGACTAGCGGGAGGAAGAGAGACCCAGTACTTC.

This chain joins TRBV5-1 and TRBJ1-2, with unresolved D. V was shortened by 2 bases and J by 4 bases, with 9 bases between the two germline ends. CDR3 length: 13 amino acids. Germline V gives CDR1 SGHRS, CDR2 YFSETQ. CDR3 amino acids: CASSFRGGYGYTF. CDR3 DNA sequence: TGCGCCAGCAGCTTTCGAGGAGGCTATGGCTACACCTTC.

The chain uses TRBV5-8 and TRBJ2-1, with TRBD2 matching over 13 bases. The V gene end was trimmed by 1 base and the J gene end by 2 bases; junction bases not matched to a gene: 9. This CDR3 contains 19 residues. Looked up from germline, CDR1 is SGHTS and CDR2 is YDEGEE. The CDR3 coding sequence is TGTGCCAGCAGCTTGTCCCAGGGACTAGCGGGACAGCCCTACAATGAGCAGTTCTTC. It translates to CASSLSQGLAGQPYNEQFF.

With regard to this clone: One junction end disagrees with the germline gene, perhaps due to a read error. The CDR3 is CASSLGHQGYVF. The CDR3 DNA reads TGTGCCAGCAGCTTAGGTCATCAGGGCTATGTTTTT. This chain joins TRBV7-9 and TRBJ1-4, with D possibly TRBD1 on 5 matching bases. CDR3 length: 12 amino acids. CDR1 is SEHNR, CDR2 FQNEAQ, per germline (reference sequence). Combining the CDR3 with reference TRBV7-9 and TRBJ1-4 gives the whole variable domain DTGVSQNPRHKITKRGQNVTFRCDPISEHNRLYWYRQTLGQGPEFLTYFQNEAQLEKSRLLSDRFSAERPKGSFSTLEIQRTEQGDSAMYLCASSLGHQGYVFGSGTQLSVL.

The V and J genes are TRBV2 and TRBJ2-7; 8 nucleotides match TRBD2. Unmatched junction bases numbered 5, after V lost 10 bases and J lost 0 bases. CDR1 SNHLY and CDR2 FYNNEI come from the germline V gene. The CDR3 has 13 amino acids. CDR3 bases: TGTGCCACCGAGAGCGGGAGCTCCTACGAGCAGTACTTC. Translated: CATESGSSYEQYF.

The genes are TRBV2 and TRBJ2-1; D is unresolved. The CDR3 runs 12 residues. V was trimmed by 7 bases and J by 3 bases, leaving 7 bases between them. The germline CDR1 and CDR2 sequences are SNHLY and FYNNEI. The CDR3: CASNRDYNEQFF. CDR3 DNA: TGTGCCAGCAACCGCGACTACAATGAGCAGTTCTTC. Based on the CDR3 plus reference TRBV2 and TRBJ2-1, the full variable domain is EPEVTQTPSHQVTQMGQEVILRCVPISNHLYFYWYRQILGQKVEFLVSFYNNEISEKSEIFDDQFSVERPDGSNFTLKIRSTKLEDSAMYFCASNRDYNEQFFGPGTRLTVL.

This clone was seen once. The sample has other DNA sequences that encode this CDR3 too. The CDR3, as DNA: TGTGCCAGCAGTTTAGGAGGGCCCTATGGCTACACCTTC. Translated, it gives CASSLGGPYGYTF. The chain recombines TRBV28 with TRBJ1-2; D not resolved. CDR1 MDHEN and CDR2 SYDVKM come from the germline V gene. V dropped 2 bases and J dropped 4 bases, with 8 bases sitting between them. The CDR3 consists of 13 residues.

The chain employs TRBV27 and TRBJ2-7; tentatively, D is TRBD1 (7 bases). The CDR3 covers 13 residues. V lost 3 bases and J 7 bases, leaving 13 bases between the germline ends. The germline CDR1 and CDR2 sequences are MNHEY and SMNVEV (reference sequence). The CDR3 region has the DNA TGTGCCAGCAGTTTTGGTCCAGGGGGGGAGCAGTACTTC. This encodes CASSFGPGGEQYF.

The chain joins TRBV28 to TRBJ2-5, with D possibly TRBD1 on 6 matching bases. Germline V gene lookup returns CDR1 MDHEN and CDR2 SYDVKM. Trimming removed 3 bases from V and 7 bases from J, with 15 bases in between. This CDR3 contains 14 residues. In nucleotides, the CDR3 is TGTGCCAGCAGTTTGGGGGCCTCCTCTAGGACCCAGTACTTC. Translated: CASSLGASSRTQYF.

This chain joins TRBV28 and TRBJ2-5; 7 bases are shared with TRBD1. The ends lost 2 bases at V and 4 bases at J; junction bases unmatched: 4. This CDR3 has 14 residues. CDR1 and CDR2 from the germline V gene are MDHEN and SYDVKM. CDR3 in amino acids: CASSLAGGRETQYF. CDR3 DNA: TGTGCCAGCAGTTTAGCAGGGGGACGAGAGACCCAGTACTTC.

This chain uses TRBV5-8 with TRBJ2-1; TRBD2 agrees at 13 bases. After removal of 4 bases from V and 9 bases from J, the junction contained 10 bases not matched to a gene. This CDR3 has 16 residues. Germline V gene lookup returns CDR1 SGHTS and CDR2 YDEGEE. The CDR3 nucleotides are TGTGCCAGCAGCCCGCTCAGGACTAGCGGGAGAGGTGAGCAGTTCTTC. It encodes CASSPLRTSGRGEQFF.